Detailed here is one T cell receptor (beta chain). This entry is derived from a study of shared clonotypes between healthy human individuals. Looking at the study overall: Donors, aged 18 to 49, were a couple of women and three men.

V was trimmed by 2 bases and J by 6 bases, leaving 11 bases between them. CDR1 and CDR2 (germline): SGHVS, FNYEAQ. The length of the CDR3 is 14 residues. The protocol was immunoSEQ multiplex PCR, while the TCRdb copy is restricted to in-frame clones and leaves out a portion. The repertoire holds around 1.1 million clones, with 60% to 80% as singletons. Sequenced input: memory CD4+ T cells from PBMCs. The subset denotes: CD45RA-negative fraction. This TCR derives from a man aged 18 to 30 in good health. Some clones in this sample may be carry-over from other donors' samples. The V call is TRBV7-6, the J call TRBJ2-1; D is ambiguous. CDR3 sequence (DNA): TGTGCCAGCAGCTTACTTTTAGTCGCCAATGAGCAGTTCTTC. Its protein is CASSLLLVANEQFF. Full variable domain (rest looked up from reference TRBV7-6 and TRBJ2-1): GAGVSQSPRYKVTKRGQDVALRCDPISGHVSLYWYRQALGQGPEFLTYFNYEAQQDKSGLPNDRFSAERPEGSISTLTIQRTEQRDSAMYRCASSLLLVANEQFFGPGTRLTVL.